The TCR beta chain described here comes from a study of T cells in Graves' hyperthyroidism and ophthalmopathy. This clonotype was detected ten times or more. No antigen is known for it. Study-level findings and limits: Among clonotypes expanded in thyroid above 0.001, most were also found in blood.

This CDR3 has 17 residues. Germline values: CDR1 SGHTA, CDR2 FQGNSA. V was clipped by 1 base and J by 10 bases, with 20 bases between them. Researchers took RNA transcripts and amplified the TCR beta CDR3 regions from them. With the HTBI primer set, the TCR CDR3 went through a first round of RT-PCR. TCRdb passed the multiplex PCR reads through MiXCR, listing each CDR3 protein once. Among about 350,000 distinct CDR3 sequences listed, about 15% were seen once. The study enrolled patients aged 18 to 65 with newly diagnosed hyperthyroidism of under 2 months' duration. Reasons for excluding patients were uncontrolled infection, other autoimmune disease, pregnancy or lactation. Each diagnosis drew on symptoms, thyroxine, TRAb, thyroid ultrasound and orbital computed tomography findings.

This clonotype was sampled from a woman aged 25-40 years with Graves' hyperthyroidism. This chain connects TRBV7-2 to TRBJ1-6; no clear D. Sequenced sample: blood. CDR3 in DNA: TGTGCCAGCAGCTTAGTGCGTCTCGGCCAGTCAAGGTCACCCCTCCACTTT. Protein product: CASSLVRLGQSRSPLHF.